This T cell receptor (beta chain) derives from a study of CD8 T cells in Susac syndrome. Study-level results: The number of individuals included in the study's TCR sequencing and HLA analysis was acknowledged as relatively small.

Points on this clonotype: Its target is unknown.

The germline CDR1 and CDR2 sequences are SGHTA and FQGNSA. Trimming removed 1 base from V and 2 bases from J, with 9 bases in between. The CDR3 length is 15 residues. Reverse transcription of roughly 0.5 to 1 ug RNA was carried out with random hexamers. A multiplex approach, immunoSEQ multiplex PCR, amplified TCR beta CDR3 across 54 Vbeta and 13 Jbeta. TCRdb independently ran MiXCR on the immunoSEQ multiplex PCR reads; one entry per CDR3 protein. The sample includes 150,000 to 200,000 distinct CDR3 sequences, around 93% of them seen just once. Sequencing of TCR beta covered CD8+ and CD4+ T cells obtained from blood. TEMRA cells were FACS-enriched, while CD8+ and CD4+ T cells were negatively isolated.

This TCR was recovered from a human donor in good health. The V gene is TRBV7-2, the J gene TRBJ1-3; D is possibly TRBD1 (6 bases). Sequenced input: CD4+ T cells from PBMCs. CDR3 in DNA: TGTGCCAGCAGCTTAGACAGGGCGACTGGAAACACCATATATTTT. This codes for CASSLDRATGNTIYF.